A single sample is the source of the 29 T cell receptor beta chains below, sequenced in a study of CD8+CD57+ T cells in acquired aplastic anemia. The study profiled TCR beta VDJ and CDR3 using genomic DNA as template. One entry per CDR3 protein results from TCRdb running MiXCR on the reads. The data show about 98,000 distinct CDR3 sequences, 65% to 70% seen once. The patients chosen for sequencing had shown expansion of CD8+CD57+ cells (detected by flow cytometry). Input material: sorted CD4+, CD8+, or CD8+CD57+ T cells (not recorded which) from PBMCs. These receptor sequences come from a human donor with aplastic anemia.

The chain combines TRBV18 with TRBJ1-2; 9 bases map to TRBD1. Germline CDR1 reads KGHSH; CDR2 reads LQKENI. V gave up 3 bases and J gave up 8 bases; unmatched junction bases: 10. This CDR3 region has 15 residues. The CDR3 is CASSPQEQGAHGYTF. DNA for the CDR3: TGTGCCAGCTCACCGCAGGAACAGGGGGCGCACGGCTACACCTTC.

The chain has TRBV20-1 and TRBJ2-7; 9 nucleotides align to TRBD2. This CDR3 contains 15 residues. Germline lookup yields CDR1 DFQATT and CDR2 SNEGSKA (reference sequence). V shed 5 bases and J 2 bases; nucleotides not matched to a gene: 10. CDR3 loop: CSAPLSGRMTYEQYF. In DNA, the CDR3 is TGCAGTGCTCCCCTTAGCGGGAGAATGACCTACGAGCAGTACTTC.

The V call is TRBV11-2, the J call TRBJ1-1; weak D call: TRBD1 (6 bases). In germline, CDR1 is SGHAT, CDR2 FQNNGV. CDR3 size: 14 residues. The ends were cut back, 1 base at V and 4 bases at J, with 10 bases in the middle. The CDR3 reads CASSLATGITEAFF. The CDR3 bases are TGTGCCAGCAGCTTAGCTACAGGGATCACTGAAGCTTTCTTT.

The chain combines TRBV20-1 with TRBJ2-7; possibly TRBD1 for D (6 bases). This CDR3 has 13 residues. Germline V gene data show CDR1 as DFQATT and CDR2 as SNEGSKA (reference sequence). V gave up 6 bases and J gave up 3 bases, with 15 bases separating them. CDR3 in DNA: TGCAGTGCGCCCCGGGACACTCACTACGAGCAGTACTTC. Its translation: CSAPRDTHYEQYF.

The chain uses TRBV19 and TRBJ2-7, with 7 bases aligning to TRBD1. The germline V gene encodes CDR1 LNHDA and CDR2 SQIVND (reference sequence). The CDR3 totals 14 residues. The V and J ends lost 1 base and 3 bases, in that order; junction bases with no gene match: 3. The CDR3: CASSIGTGVYEQYF. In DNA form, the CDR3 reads TGTGCCAGTAGTATAGGTACAGGGGTCTACGAGCAGTACTTC.

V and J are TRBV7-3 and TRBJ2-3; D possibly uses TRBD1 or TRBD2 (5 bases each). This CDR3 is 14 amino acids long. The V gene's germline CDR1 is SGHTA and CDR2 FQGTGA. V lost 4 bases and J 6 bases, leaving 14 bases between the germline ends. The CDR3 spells CASSSGPGLDTQYF. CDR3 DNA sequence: TGTGCCAGCAGCTCGGGACCTGGACTGGATACGCAGTATTTT. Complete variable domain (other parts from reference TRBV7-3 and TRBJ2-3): GAGVSQTPSNKVTEKGKYVELRCDPISGHTALYWYRQSLGQGPEFLIYFQGTGAADDSGLPNDRFFAVRPEGSVSTLKIQRTERGDSAVYLCASSSGPGLDTQYFGPGTRLTVL.

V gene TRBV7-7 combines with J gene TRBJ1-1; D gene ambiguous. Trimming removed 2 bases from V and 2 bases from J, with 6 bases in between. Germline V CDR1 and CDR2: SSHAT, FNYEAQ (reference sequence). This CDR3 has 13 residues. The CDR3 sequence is CASSLQTNTEAFF. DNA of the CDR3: TGTGCCAGCAGCTTACAAACTAACACTGAAGCTTTCTTT.

In nucleotides, the CDR3 is TGTGCCAGCAGCGTTAGCTCCTACGAGCAGTACTTC. Amino acid sequence: CASSVSSYEQYF. This chain links TRBV7-2 with TRBJ2-7, with D uncertain. The germline V gene encodes CDR1 SGHTA and CDR2 FQGNSA. The CDR3 has 12 residues. Between the trimmed V and J ends, which lost 5 bases and 0 bases, there was a span of 5 bases. Variable domain in full (rest from reference TRBV7-2 and TRBJ2-7): GAGVSQSPSNKVTEKGKDVELRCDPISGHTALYWYRQSLGQGLEFLIYFQGNSAPDKSGLPSDRFSAERTGGSVSTLTIQRTQQEDSAVYLCASSVSSYEQYFGPGTRLTVT.

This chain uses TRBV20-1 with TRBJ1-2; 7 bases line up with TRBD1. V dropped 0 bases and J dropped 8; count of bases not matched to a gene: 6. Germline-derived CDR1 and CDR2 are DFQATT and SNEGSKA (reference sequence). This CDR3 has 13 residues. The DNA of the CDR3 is TGCAGTGCTAGAGATGGGACAGTGGACGGCTACACCTTC. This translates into CSARDGTVDGYTF.

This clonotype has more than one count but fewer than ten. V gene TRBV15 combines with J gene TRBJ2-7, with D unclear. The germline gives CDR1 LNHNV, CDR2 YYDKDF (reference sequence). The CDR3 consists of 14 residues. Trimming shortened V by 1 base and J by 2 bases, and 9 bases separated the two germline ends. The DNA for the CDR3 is TGTGCCACCAGCAGAGGGGCTCGTGCCTACGAGCAGTACTTC. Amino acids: CATSRGARAYEQYF.

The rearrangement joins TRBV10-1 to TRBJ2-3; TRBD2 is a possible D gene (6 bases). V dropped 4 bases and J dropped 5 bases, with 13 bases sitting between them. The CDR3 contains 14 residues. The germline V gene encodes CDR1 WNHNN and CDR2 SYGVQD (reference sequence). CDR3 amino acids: CASSGRRDGDTQYF. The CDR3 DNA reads TGCGCCAGCAGTGGGAGGCGGGACGGAGATACGCAGTATTTT.

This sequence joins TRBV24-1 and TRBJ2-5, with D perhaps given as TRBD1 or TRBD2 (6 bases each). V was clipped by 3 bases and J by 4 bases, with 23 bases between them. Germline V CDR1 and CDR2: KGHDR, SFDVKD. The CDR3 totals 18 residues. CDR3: CATSDPIADSQFRETQYF. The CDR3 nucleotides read TGTGCCACCAGTGATCCCATAGCGGACAGTCAGTTTAGAGAGACCCAGTACTTC.

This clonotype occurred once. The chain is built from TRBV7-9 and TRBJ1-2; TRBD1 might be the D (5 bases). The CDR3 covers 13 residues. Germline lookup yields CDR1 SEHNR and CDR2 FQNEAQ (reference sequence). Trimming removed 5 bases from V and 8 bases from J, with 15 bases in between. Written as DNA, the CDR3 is TGTGCCAGCAGCATCGACAGCCCGAGGGGCTACACCTTC. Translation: CASSIDSPRGYTF. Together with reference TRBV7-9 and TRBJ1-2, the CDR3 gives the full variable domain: DTGVSQNPRHKITKRGQNVTFRCDPISEHNRLYWYRQTLGQGPEFLTYFQNEAQLEKSRLLSDRFSAERPKGSFSTLEIQRTEQGDSAMYLCASSIDSPRGYTFGSGTRLTVV.

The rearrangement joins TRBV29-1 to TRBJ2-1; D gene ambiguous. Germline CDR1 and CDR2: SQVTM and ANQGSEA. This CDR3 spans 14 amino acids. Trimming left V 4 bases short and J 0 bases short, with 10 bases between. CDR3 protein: CSVAQESSYNEQFF. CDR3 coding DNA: TGCAGCGTTGCACAAGAGAGCTCCTACAATGAGCAGTTCTTC.

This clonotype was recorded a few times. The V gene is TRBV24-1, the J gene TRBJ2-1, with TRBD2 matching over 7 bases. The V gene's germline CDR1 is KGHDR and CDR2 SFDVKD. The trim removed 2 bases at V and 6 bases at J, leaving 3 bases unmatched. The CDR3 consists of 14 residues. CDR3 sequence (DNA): TGTGCCACCAGTGATTCGACTAGCAGCAATGAGCAGTTCTTC. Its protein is CATSDSTSSNEQFF.

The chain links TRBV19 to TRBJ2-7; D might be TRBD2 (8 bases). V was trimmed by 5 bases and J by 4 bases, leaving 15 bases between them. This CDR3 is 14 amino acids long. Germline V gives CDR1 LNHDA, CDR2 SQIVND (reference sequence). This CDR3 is CASSEGQRGYEQYF. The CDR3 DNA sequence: TGTGCCAGTAGTGAGGGACAGCGGGGGTACGAGCAGTACTTC.

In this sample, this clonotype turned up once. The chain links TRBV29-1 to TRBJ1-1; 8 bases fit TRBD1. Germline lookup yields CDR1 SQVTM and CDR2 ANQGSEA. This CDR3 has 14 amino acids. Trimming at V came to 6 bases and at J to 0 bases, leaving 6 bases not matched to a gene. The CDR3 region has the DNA TGCAGCGTCGCAGGGGGCATGATGAACACTGAAGCTTTCTTT. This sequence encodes CSVAGGMMNTEAFF.

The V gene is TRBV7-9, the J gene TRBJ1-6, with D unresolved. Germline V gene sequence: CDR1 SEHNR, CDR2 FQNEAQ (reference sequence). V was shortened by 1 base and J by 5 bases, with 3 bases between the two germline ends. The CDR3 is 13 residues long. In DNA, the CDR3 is TGTGCCAGCAGCTTAGGTGATAATTCACCCCTCCACTTT. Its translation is CASSLGDNSPLHF.

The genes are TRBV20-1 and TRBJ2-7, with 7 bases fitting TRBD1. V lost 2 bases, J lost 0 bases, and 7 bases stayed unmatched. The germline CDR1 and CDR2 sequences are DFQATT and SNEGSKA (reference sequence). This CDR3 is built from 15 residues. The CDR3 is CSARSETGNSYEQYF. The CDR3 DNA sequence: TGCAGTGCTAGATCCGAGACAGGGAACTCCTACGAGCAGTACTTC.

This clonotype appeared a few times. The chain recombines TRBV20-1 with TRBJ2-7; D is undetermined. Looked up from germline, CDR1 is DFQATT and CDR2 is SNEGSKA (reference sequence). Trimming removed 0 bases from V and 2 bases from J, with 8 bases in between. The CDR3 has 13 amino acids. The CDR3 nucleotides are TGCAGTGCTAGAGATACGGCGGCCTACGAGCAGTACTTC. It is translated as CSARDTAAYEQYF.

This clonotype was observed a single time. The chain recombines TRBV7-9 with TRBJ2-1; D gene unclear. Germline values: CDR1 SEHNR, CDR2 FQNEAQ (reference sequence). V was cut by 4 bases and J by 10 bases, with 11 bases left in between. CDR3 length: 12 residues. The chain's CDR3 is CASSSPVWEQFF. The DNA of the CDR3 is TGTGCCAGCAGCTCTCCCGTTTGGGAGCAGTTCTTC.

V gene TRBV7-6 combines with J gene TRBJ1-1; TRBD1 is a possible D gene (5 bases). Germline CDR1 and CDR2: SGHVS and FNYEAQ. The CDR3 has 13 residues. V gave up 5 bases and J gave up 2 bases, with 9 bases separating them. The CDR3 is CASSPDINTEAFF. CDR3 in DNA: TGTGCCAGCAGCCCGGACATTAACACTGAAGCTTTCTTT.

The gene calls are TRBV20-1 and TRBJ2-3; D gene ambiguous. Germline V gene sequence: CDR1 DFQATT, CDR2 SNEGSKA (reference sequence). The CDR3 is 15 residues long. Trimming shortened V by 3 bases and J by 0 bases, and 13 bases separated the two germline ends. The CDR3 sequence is CSASLLPISTDTQYF. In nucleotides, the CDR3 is TGCAGTGCTAGTCTACTACCCATTAGCACAGATACGCAGTATTTT.

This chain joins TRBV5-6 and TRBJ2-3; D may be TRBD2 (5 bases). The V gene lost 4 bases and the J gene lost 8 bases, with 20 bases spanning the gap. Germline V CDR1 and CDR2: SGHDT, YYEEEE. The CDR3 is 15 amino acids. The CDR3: CASSVAGWATATQYF. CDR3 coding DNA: TGTGCCAGCAGCGTGGCGGGTTGGGCGACGGCTACGCAGTATTTT. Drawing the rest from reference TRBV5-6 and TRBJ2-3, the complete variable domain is DAGVTQSPTHLIKTRGQQVTLRCSPKSGHDTVSWYQQALGQGPQFIFQYYEEEERQRGNFPDRFSGHQFPNYSSELNVNALLLGDSALYLCASSVAGWATATQYFGPGTRLTVL.

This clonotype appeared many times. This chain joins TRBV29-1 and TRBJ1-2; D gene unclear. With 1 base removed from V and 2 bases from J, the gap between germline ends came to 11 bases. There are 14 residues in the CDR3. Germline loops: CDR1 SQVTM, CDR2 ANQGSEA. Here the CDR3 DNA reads TGCAGCGTTGAAGGTCAGGCGACAAACTATGGCTACACCTTC. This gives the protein CSVEGQATNYGYTF.

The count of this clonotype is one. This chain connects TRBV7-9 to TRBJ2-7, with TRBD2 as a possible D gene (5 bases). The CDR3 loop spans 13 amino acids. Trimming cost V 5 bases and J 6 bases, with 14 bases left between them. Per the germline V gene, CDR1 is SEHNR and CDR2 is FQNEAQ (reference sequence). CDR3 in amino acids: CASSQTPGSEQYF. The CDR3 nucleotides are TGTGCCAGCAGCCAGACTCCGGGGAGCGAGCAGTACTTC.

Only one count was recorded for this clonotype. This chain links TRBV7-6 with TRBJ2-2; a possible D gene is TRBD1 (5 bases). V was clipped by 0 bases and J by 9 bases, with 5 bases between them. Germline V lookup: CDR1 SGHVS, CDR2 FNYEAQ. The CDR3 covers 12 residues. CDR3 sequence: CASSLAGRELFF. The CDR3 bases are TGTGCCAGCAGCTTAGCGGGGCGGGAGCTGTTTTTT.

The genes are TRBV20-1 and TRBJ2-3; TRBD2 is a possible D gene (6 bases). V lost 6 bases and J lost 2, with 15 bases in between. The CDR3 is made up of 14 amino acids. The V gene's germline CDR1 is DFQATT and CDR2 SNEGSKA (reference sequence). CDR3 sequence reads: CSASPGLYTDTQYF. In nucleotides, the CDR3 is TGCAGTGCCAGTCCGGGACTTTACACAGATACGCAGTATTTT.

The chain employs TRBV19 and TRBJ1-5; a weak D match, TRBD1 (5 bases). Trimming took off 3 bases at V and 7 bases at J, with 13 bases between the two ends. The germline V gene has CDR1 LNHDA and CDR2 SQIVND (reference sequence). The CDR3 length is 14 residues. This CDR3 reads CASSITAGRQPQHF. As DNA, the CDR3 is TGTGCCAGTAGTATTACGGCAGGGCGCCAGCCCCAGCATTTT. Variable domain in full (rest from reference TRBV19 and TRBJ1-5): DGGITQSPKYLFRKEGQNVTLSCEQNLNHDAMYWYRQDPGQGLRLIYYSQIVNDFQKGDIAEGYSVSREKKESFPLTVTSAQKNPTAFYLCASSITAGRQPQHFGDGTRLSIL.